Below, 8 T cell receptor beta chains from the same sample are listed, as sequenced in a study of CD49a tissue-resident CD8 T cells in human skin. TCRdb's copy holds only in-frame clones and misses some; the assay was immunoSEQ multiplex PCR. The repertoire table contains approximately 84 clones. The sequenced sample was CLA+ CD8+ effector memory T cells sorted from blood. These receptors were taken from a human donor in good health.

This chain joins TRBV14 and TRBJ2-1; 11 bases are shared with TRBD2. Germline-derived CDR1 and CDR2 are SGHDN and FVKESK. The length of the CDR3 is 17 residues. J was trimmed by 6 bases and V by 4 bases; bases with no gene match: 11. The CDR3 nucleotides are TGTGCCAGCAGCCTCCTTAGCGGGGGGGTAGGGGGCAATGAGCAGTTCTTC. Translated, it gives CASSLLSGGVGGNEQFF.

The chain links TRBV9 to TRBJ2-2; D unclear. Trimming cost V 3 bases and J 3 bases, with 3 bases left between them. The CDR3 runs 12 residues. The germline V gene encodes CDR1 SGDLS and CDR2 YYNGEE. DNA for the CDR3: TGTGCCAGCAGCGCATACACCGGGGAGCTGTTTTTT. Its translation: CASSAYTGELFF.

This clone was counted a few times. The rearrangement joins TRBV4-2 to TRBJ2-1; 9 nucleotides line up with TRBD2. Germline lookup yields CDR1 LGHNA and CDR2 YNFKEQ. Losses at the gene ends were 0 bases for V and 4 bases for J; bases not matched to a gene: 4. The CDR3 loop spans 16 amino acids. Here the CDR3 reads CASSQEATSGYNEQFF. The CDR3 DNA follows: TGTGCCAGCAGCCAAGAAGCGACTAGCGGTTACAATGAGCAGTTCTTC.

This chain joins TRBV2 and TRBJ1-5; TRBD1 might be the D (6 bases). The germline V gene encodes CDR1 SNHLY and CDR2 FYNNEI. CDR3 size: 15 residues. V lost 2 bases and J lost 2, with 10 bases in between. The CDR3 sequence: CASSEPGVGNQPQHF. DNA of the CDR3: TGTGCCAGCAGTGAACCAGGGGTAGGCAATCAGCCCCAGCATTTT.

The J gene is TRBJ2-7, the V gene TRBV7-9; D possibly corresponds to TRBD2 (6 bases). V gave up 4 bases and J gave up 4 bases, with 14 bases separating them. CDR3 size: 14 residues. CDR1 and CDR2 (germline): SEHNR, FQNEAQ (reference sequence). The DNA of the CDR3 is TGTGCCAGCAGCTGGACGGGACTCCAATACGAGCAGTACTTC. It encodes CASSWTGLQYEQYF.

The chain combines TRBV4-2 with TRBJ2-1; D unclear. Trimming cost V 1 base and J 5 bases, with 6 bases left between them. CDR1 is LGHNA, CDR2 YNFKEQ, per germline. The CDR3 has 13 amino acids. CDR3: CASSQGVNNEQFF. CDR3 nucleotide sequence: TGTGCCAGCAGCCAAGGTGTCAACAATGAGCAGTTCTTC.

The rearrangement uses TRBV10-3 and TRBJ1-5; 9 positions match TRBD1. The CDR3 consists of 14 residues. Looked up from germline, CDR1 is ENHRY and CDR2 is SYGVKD. Unmatched junction bases numbered 6, after V lost 10 bases and J lost 2 bases. DNA for the CDR3: TGTGCCACGAGGACAGGGGCAGGCAATCAGCCCCAGCATTTT. This translates into CATRTGAGNQPQHF.

This clone has only a few counts. The V gene is TRBV4-3, the J gene TRBJ2-2; D is possibly TRBD2 (5 bases). The ends were cut back, 0 bases at V and 1 base at J, with 9 bases in the middle. CDR1 LGHNA and CDR2 YSLEER come from the germline V gene. The CDR3 covers 16 residues. The CDR3, as DNA: TGCGCCAGCAGCCAAGATGTAGGACTGAACACCGGGGAGCTGTTTTTT. This sequence encodes CASSQDVGLNTGELFF.